A selection of T cell receptor beta chains follows, all from one sample in a study of T cells after yellow fever vaccination. TCRdb analysed the 5' RACE reads with MiXCR anew, one entry per CDR3 protein. Of 250,000 to 300,000 distinct CDR3 sequences in the sample, roughly 4.8% were seen once. This material consisted of CD4+ T cells sorted from PBMCs, taken on the day of the yellow fever booster vaccination. These receptors were taken from a man aged 18 to 30 who received the YFV17D yellow fever vaccine. CDR3s include the opening cysteine and the closing phenylalanine or tryptophan. Some rows have no size entry. The others give once, few or many, or a class for an expanded clone.

J gene,CDR3 length,V gene,clone size,CDR3 protein
TRBJ1-4,15,TRBV20-1,few,CSARDPGWGNEKLFF
TRBJ1-1,12,TRBV20-1,many,CSARWVPTEAFF
TRBJ2-1,12,TRBV5-1,few,CASSDTPGEQFF
TRBJ2-4,14,TRBV11-2,.,CASSGGLAKNIQYF
TRBJ2-1,15,TRBV7-3,few,CASSLRVGTDTEQFF
TRBJ1-4,13,TRBV29-1,many,CSVEIGQTGKLFF
TRBJ1-3,15,TRBV5-6,few,CASSPGPPVGNTIYF
TRBJ1-3,15,TRBV9,few,CASSPGPDSGNTIYF
TRBJ2-5,15,TRBV15,few,CATSRGSGGLETQYF
TRBJ2-1,12,TRBV7-2,many,CASTSGAYEQFF
TRBJ1-2,12,TRBV6-2/TRBV6-3,.,CASKTGDYGYTF
TRBJ2-1,15,TRBV5-1,many,CASSLGLAGINEQFF
TRBJ2-5,13,TRBV11-2,.,CASSTGLAETQYF
TRBJ1-1,12,TRBV12-3/TRBV12-4,.,CASSPRYTEAFF
TRBJ1-2,15,TRBV3-1,many,CASSPQGRANYGYTF
TRBJ1-2,14,TRBV20-1,few,CSAGLQGASYGYTF
TRBJ2-7,15,TRBV7-2,few,CASSFRWRSPYEQYF
TRBJ2-3,15,TRBV12-3/TRBV12-4,.,CASSFAGGSTDTQYF
TRBJ2-5,16,TRBV4-1,.,CASSQDASRLSETQYF
TRBJ2-1,17,TRBV4-1,.,CASSTRPPGLAGGTQFF
TRBJ2-1,16,TRBV5-1,.,CASGVEAGGTASEQFF
TRBJ1-1,15,TRBV6-2/TRBV6-3,.,CASSYSWFGATEAFF
TRBJ2-7,15,TRBV6-5,few,CASSSPGQVSYEQYF
TRBJ1-4,15,TRBV5-8,few,CASSWMGTLNEKLFF
TRBJ2-1,14,TRBV7-2,.,CASSLAVWGNEQFF
TRBJ2-1,15,TRBV5-1,many,CASSSATGGYNEQFF
TRBJ1-1,14,TRBV5-1,.,CASSPGGPGTEAFF
TRBJ1-3,14,TRBV4-2,many,CASSQDRAGNTIYF
TRBJ2-7,19,TRBV5-5,.,CASSPGAGQGGLKMWEQYF
TRBJ2-1,15,TRBV12-3/TRBV12-4,few,CASSLRRQPYNEQFF
TRBJ1-2,12,TRBV6-6,many,CASRVDGYGYTF
TRBJ1-6,15,TRBV18,.,CASSPLKDPNSPLHF
TRBJ1-1,14,TRBV20-1,.,CSASDRGGATEAFF
TRBJ1-2,14,TRBV6-5,.,CASSYSEGIYGYTF
TRBJ2-2,13,TRBV4-3,few,CASSPGGPGELFF
TRBJ2-3,14,TRBV29-1,few,CSVGGRGNADTQYF
TRBJ2-3,13,TRBV18,.,CASGSGGTDTQYF